This T cell receptor beta chain was found in a study of identical twins. Study conclusions and caveats: Out-of-frame alpha sequences shared by twins showed excess low generation probability. Memory repertoires showed no such pattern, whereas abundant cord blood beta clonotypes carried fewer insertions. Compared with models, monozygotic twins showed more out-of-frame TCR alpha sharing. One should note that invariant MAIT and iNKT cells could partly confound zero-insertion analyses.

TCRdb analysed the 5' RACE reads with MiXCR anew, one entry per CDR3 protein. This sample has hundreds of thousands of distinct CDR3 sequences, with 6% to 6.5% found just once. This CDR3 contains 18 residues. Germline-derived CDR1 and CDR2 are SGHAT and FQNNGV. V gave up 4 bases and J gave up 3 bases, with 24 bases separating them. This clonotype showed up many times. The antigen is undetermined. Sequencing input: naive T cells sorted from blood. This TCR was recovered from a man between 18 and 29 years old in good health. J is TRBJ2-5 and V is TRBV11-2; perhaps TRBD1 as D (6 bases). CDR3 in DNA: TGTGCCAGCAGCTCCGGGACATTTGAACGGGGAAGAGAAGAGACCCAGTACTTC. Amino acids: CASSSGTFERGREETQYF.